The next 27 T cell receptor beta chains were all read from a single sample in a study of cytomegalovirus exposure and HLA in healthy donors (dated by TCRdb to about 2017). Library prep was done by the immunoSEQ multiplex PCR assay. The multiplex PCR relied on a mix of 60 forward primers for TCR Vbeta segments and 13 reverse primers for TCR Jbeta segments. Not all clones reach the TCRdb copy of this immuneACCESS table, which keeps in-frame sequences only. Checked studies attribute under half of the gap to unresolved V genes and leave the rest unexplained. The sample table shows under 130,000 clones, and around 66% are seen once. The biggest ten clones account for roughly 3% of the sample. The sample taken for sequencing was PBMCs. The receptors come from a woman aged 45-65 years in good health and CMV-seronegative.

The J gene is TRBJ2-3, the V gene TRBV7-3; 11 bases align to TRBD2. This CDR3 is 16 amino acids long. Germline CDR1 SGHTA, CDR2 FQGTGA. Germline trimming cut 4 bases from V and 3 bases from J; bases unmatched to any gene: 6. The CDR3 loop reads CASSSTSGSGTDTQYF. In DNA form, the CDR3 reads TGTGCCAGCAGCTCTACTAGCGGGAGCGGGACAGATACGCAGTATTTT.

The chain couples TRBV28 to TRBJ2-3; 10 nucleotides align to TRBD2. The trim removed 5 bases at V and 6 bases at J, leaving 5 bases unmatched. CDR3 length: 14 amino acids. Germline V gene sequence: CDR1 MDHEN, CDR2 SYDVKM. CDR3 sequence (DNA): TGTGCCAGCAGTCCTAGCGGGAGATCGGATACGCAGTATTTT. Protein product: CASSPSGRSDTQYF.

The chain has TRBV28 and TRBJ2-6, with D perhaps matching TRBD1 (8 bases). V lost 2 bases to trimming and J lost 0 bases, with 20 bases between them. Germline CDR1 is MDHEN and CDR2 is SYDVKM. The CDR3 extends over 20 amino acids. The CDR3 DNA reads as TGTGCCAGCAGTTTAATGGGCCAACAGGGGGGGATCTCTGGGGCCAACGTCCTGACTTTC. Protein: CASSLMGQQGGISGANVLTF.

CDR3 region: CASSHGLAGGPVYNEQFF. The CDR3 DNA follows: TGCGCCAGCAGCCATGGGCTAGCGGGGGGTCCGGTCTACAATGAGCAGTTCTTC. The chain employs TRBV4-1 and TRBJ2-1, with TRBD2 matching over 11 bases. Germline lookup yields CDR1 MGHRA and CDR2 YSYEKL. V was clipped by 3 bases and J by 3 bases; unmatched bases: 10. The CDR3 totals 18 residues.

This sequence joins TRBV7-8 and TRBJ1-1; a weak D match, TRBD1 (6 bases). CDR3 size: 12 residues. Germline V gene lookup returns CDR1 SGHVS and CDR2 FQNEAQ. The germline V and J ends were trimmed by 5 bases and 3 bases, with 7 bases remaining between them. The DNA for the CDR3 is TGTGCCAGCAGCCCAGGGGACACTGAAGCTTTCTTT. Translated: CASSPGDTEAFF. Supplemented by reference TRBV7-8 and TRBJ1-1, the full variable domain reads GAGVSQSPRYKVAKRGQDVALRCDPISGHVSLFWYQQALGQGPEFLTYFQNEAQLDKSGLPSDRFFAERPEGSVSTLKIQRTQQEDSAVYLCASSPGDTEAFFGQGTRLTVV.

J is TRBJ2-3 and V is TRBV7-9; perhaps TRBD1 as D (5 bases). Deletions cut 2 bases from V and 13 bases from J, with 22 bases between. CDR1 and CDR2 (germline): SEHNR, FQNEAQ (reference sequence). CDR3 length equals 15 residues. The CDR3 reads CASSLTLSIGALEYF. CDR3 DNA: TGTGCCAGCAGCTTAACCCTAAGCATAGGGGCACTGGAGTATTTT. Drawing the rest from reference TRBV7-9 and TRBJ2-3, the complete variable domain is DTGVSQNPRHKITKRGQNVTFRCDPISEHNRLYWYRQTLGQGPEFLTYFQNEAQLEKSRLLSDRFSAERPKGSFSTLEIQRTEQGDSAMYLCASSLTLSIGALEYFGPGTRLTVL.

The CDR3 DNA reads TGTGCCAGCAGTTTTGGGGGCCATAATTTTTTGGCCTACGAGCAGTACTTC. This gives the protein CASSFGGHNFLAYEQYF. This chain uses TRBV28 with TRBJ2-7; a possible D gene is TRBD1 (6 bases). This CDR3 has 17 amino acids. Trimming took 3 bases from V and 2 from J, leaving 20 bases between them. Per the germline V gene, CDR1 is MDHEN and CDR2 is SYDVKM.

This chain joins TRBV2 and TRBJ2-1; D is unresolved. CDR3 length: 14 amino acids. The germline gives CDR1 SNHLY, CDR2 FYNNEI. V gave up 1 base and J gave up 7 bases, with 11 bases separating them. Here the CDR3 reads CASSEEQLANEQFF. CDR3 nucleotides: TGTGCCAGCAGTGAAGAACAGTTGGCGAATGAGCAGTTCTTC.

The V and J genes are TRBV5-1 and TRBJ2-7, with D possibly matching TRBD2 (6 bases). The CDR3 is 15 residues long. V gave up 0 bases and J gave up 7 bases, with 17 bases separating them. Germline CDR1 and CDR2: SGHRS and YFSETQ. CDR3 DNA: TGCGCCAGCAGCTTGGGCGGGGCCGACCTACAGGAGCAGTACTTC. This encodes CASSLGGADLQEQYF.

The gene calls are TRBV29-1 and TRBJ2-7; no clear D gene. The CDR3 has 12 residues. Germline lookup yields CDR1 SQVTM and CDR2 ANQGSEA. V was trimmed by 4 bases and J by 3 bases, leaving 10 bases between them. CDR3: CSVVVGYYEQYF. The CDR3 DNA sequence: TGCAGCGTTGTGGTGGGCTACTACGAGCAGTACTTC.

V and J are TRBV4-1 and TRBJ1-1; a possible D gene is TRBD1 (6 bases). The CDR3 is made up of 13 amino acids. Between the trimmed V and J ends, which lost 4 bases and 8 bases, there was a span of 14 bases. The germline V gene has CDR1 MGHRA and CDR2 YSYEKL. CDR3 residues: CASSLERQGEAFF. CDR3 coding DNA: TGCGCCAGCAGCCTAGAACGCCAGGGGGAAGCTTTCTTT.

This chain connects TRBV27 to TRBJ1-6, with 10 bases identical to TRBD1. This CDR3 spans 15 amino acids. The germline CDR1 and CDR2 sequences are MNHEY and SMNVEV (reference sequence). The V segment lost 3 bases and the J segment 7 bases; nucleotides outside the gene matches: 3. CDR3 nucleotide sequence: TGTGCCAGCAGTTTCGACAGGGGGCAGAATTCACCCCTCCACTTT. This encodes CASSFDRGQNSPLHF.

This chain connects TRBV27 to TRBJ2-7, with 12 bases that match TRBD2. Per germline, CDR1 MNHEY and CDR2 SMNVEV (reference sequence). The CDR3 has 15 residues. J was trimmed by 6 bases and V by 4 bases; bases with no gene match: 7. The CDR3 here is CASSSPTSGSFEQYF. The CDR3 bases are TGTGCCAGCAGTTCCCCGACTAGCGGGAGTTTCGAGCAGTACTTC.

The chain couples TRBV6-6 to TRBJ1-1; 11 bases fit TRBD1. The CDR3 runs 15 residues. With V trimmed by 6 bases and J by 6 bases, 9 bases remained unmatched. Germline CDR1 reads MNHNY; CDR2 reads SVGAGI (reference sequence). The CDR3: CASRPGQGVPPEAFF. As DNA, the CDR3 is TGTGCCAGCAGACCGGGACAGGGGGTACCCCCTGAAGCTTTCTTT.

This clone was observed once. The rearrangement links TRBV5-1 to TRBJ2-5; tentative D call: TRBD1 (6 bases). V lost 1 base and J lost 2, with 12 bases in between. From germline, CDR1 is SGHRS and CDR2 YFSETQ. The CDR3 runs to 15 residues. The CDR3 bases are TGCGCCAGCAGCTTGCATCCGGACAGACAAGAGACCCAGTACTTC. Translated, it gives CASSLHPDRQETQYF.

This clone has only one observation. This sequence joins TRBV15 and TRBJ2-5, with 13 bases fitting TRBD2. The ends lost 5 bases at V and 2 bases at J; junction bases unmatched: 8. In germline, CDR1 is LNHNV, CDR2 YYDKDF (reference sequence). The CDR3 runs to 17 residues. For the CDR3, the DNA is TGTGCCACCAGCCTTCGGACTAGCGGGAGAACACAAGAGACCCAGTACTTC. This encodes CATSLRTSGRTQETQYF.

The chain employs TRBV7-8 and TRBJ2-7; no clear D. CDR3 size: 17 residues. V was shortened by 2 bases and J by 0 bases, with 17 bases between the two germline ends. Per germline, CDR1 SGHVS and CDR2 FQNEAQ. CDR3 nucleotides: TGTGCCAGCAGCTTATTAGAGAGGTCGTTAAGCTCCTACGAGCAGTACTTC. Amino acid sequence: CASSLLERSLSSYEQYF.

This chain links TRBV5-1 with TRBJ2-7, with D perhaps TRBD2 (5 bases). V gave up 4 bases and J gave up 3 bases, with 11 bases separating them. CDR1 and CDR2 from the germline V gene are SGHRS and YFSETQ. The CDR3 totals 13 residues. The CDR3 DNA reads TGCGCCAGCAGCCCCCTCGGGGACTACGAGCAGTACTTC. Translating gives CASSPLGDYEQYF.

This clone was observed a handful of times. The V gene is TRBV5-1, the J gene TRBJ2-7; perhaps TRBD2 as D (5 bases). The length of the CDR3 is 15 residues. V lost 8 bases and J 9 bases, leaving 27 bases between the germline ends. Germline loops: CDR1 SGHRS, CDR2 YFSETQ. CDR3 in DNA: TGCGCCAGTGGGCCCGGGCAGATCAGATTAAGCGGGCAGTACTTC. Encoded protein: CASGPGQIRLSGQYF.

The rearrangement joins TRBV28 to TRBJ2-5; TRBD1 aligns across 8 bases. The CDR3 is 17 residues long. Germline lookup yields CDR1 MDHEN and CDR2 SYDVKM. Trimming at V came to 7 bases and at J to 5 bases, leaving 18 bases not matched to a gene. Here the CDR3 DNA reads TGTGCCAGCAAAGGATCGGGACAGGCGCATGGGTGGGAGACCCAGTACTTC. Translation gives CASKGSGQAHGWETQYF.

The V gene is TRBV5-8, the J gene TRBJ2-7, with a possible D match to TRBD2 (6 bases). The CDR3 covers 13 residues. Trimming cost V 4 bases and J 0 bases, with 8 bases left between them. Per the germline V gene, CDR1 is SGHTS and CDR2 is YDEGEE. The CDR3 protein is CASSLDYSYEQYF. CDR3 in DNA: TGTGCCAGCAGCCTGGACTACTCCTACGAGCAGTACTTC. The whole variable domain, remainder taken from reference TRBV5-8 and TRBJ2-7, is EAGVTQSPTHLIKTRGQQATLRCSPISGHTSVYWYQQALGLGLQFLLWYDEGEERNRGNFPPRFSGRQFPNYSSELNVNALELEDSALYLCASSLDYSYEQYFGPGTRLTVT.

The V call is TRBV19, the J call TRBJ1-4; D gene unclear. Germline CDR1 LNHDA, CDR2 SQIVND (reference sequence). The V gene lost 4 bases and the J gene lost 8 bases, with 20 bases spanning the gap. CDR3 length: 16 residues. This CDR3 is CASSTTLGRVGEKLFF. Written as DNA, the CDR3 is TGTGCCAGTAGTACCACACTAGGGCGCGTGGGAGAAAAACTGTTTTTT.

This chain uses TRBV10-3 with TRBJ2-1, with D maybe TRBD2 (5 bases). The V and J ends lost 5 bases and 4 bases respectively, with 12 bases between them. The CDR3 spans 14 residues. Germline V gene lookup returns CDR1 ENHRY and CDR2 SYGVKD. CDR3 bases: TGTGCCATCAGTCGGGATGGCCAGTACAATGAGCAGTTCTTC. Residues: CAISRDGQYNEQFF.

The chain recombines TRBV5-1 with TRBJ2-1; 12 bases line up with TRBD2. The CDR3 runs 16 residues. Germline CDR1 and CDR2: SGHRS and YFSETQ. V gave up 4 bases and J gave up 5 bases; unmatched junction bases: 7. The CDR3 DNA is TGCGCCAGCAGCCCTCAGACTAGCGGGGGTAACAATGAGCAGTTCTTC. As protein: CASSPQTSGGNNEQFF.

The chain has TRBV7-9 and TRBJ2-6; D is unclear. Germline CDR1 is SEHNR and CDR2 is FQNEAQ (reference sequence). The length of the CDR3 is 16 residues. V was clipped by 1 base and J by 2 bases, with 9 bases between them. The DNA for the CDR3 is TGTGCCAGCAGCTTAGGGGCTCAGACTGGGGCCAACGTCCTGACTTTC. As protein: CASSLGAQTGANVLTF.

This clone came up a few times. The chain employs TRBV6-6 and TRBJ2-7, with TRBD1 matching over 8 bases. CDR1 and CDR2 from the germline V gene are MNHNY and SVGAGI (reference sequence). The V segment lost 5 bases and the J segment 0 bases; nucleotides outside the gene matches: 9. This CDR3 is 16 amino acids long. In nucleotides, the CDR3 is TGTGCCAGCAGTAATACCGGGACAGGAGACTCCTACGAGCAGTACTTC. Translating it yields CASSNTGTGDSYEQYF.

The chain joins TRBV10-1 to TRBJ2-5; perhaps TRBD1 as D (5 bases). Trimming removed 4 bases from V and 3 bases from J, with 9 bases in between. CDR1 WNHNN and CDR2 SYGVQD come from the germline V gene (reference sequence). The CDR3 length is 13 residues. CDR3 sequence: CASSAGWEETQYF. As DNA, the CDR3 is TGCGCCAGCAGTGCAGGGTGGGAAGAGACCCAGTACTTC.